The clone carrying this T cell receptor (beta chain) showed up just once. The record originates from a study of technical replicates of blood from several donors. V dropped 1 base and J dropped 2 bases, with 14 bases sitting between them. The CDR3 totals 16 residues. CDR1 and CDR2 from the germline V gene are LGHNA and YSLEER. The assay was immunoSEQ multiplex PCR, and TCRdb's table has in-frame clones only and misses some. The data hold about 66,000 clones, with roughly 90% observed a single time. V usage is TRBV4-3 and J usage is TRBJ2-5; the D gene is possibly TRBD2 (6 bases). The sample comprised PBMCs. This TCR derives from a human donor in good health. Some clones in this sample may be carry-over from other donors' samples. As DNA, the CDR3 is TGCGCCAGCAGCCAAGTTTCCCGGGGGAATCAAGAGACCCAGTACTTC. This codes for CASSQVSRGNQETQYF.